What follows are 32 T cell receptor beta chains derived from one specimen sequenced in a study of neurological immune-mediated disorders. One entry per CDR3 protein results from TCRdb running MiXCR on the 5' RACE reads. Of 70,000 or so distinct CDR3 sequences detected, 2.5% to 4% appear once; the ten largest clones hold under 6.5%. Sequences were obtained from PBMCs. The receptors here all came from a woman between 45 and 60 years old with multiple sclerosis.

The V call is TRBV9, the J call TRBJ2-2; D might be TRBD1 (6 bases). The CDR3 is 15 residues long. From germline, CDR1 is SGDLS and CDR2 YYNGEE. CDR3 sequence (DNA): TGTGTCAGTACCCGAGGGACAACCAACACCGGGGAGCTGTTTTTT. Translation: CVSTRGTTNTGELFF. Drawing the rest from reference TRBV9 and TRBJ2-2, the complete variable domain is DSGVTQTPKHLITATGQRVTLRCSPRSGDLSVYWYQQSLDQGLQFLIQYYNGEERAKGNILERFSAQQFPDLHSELNLSSLELGDSALYFCVSTRGTTNTGELFFGEGSRLTVL.

Details on this clonotype: This sequence may be a read error, since a much larger clone differs from it by one base. The chain has TRBV20-1 and TRBJ1-6; 11 positions match TRBD1. With 7 bases clipped from V and 9 bases from J, the junction kept 5 bases outside the gene matches. Germline V gives CDR1 DFQATT, CDR2 SNEGSKA (reference sequence). There are 13 residues in the CDR3. The CDR3 here is CSERDRGSSPLHF. The CDR3 nucleotides are TGCAGTGAAAGGGACAGGGGGAGTTCACCCCTCCACTTT.

This clonotype was recorded many times. The chain employs TRBV25-1 and TRBJ2-1, with D possibly matching TRBD1 (5 bases). V lost 2 bases and J lost 0, with 11 bases in between. Looked up from germline, CDR1 is MGHDK and CDR2 is SYGVNS. This CDR3 has 16 amino acids. In DNA, the CDR3 is TGTGCCAGCAGTGAACGGACAATCAGCTCCTACAATGAGCAGTTCTTC. Protein: CASSERTISSYNEQFF.

This clonotype came up many times. The gene calls are TRBV20-1 and TRBJ2-1, with a tentative D call TRBD2 (6 bases). The CDR3 totals 13 residues. Trimming removed 5 bases from V and 0 bases from J, with 8 bases in between. Germline V gene lookup returns CDR1 DFQATT and CDR2 SNEGSKA (reference sequence). The CDR3 region is CSAPSASYNEQFF. The CDR3 nucleotides read TGCAGTGCTCCTAGCGCCTCCTACAATGAGCAGTTCTTC.

This clonotype showed up many times. This chain uses TRBV20-1 with TRBJ1-1; 12 bases match TRBD1. This CDR3 is built from 13 residues. V gave up 6 bases and J gave up 7 bases; unmatched junction bases: 6. Germline CDR1 reads DFQATT; CDR2 reads SNEGSKA (reference sequence). The CDR3: CSARDRGRNEAFF. The CDR3 region has the DNA TGCAGTGCCCGGGACAGGGGGCGGAATGAAGCTTTCTTT.

This clonotype was seen many times. The genes are TRBV15 and TRBJ2-7; 8 positions agree with TRBD2. The V and J ends lost 4 bases and 3 bases, in that order; junction bases with no gene match: 8. Germline V CDR1 and CDR2: LNHNV, YYDKDF (reference sequence). This CDR3 spans 15 amino acids. CDR3 nucleotides: TGTGCCACCAGCACAGCGGGGGAGGACGGCTACGAGCAGTACGTC. Protein product: CATSTAGEDGYEQYV.

This clonotype was seen repeatedly, ten times or more. The V call is TRBV20-1, the J call TRBJ2-7; 7 bases are shared with TRBD2. Trimming removed 0 bases from V and 6 bases from J; junction bases left unmatched: 14. This CDR3 spans 16 amino acids. In germline, CDR1 is DFQATT, CDR2 SNEGSKA (reference sequence). CDR3 coding DNA: TGCAGTGCTAGAGATCTGGGGCGGGCGGGAGTGACCGAGCAGTACTTC. Amino acids: CSARDLGRAGVTEQYF.

Many counts were recorded for this clonotype. The chain employs TRBV20-1 and TRBJ1-1; D is perhaps TRBD1 (6 bases). The germline CDR1 and CDR2 sequences are DFQATT and SNEGSKA (reference sequence). The CDR3 length is 13 residues. The V end lost 6 bases, the J end lost 4 bases, and 15 bases lay between the germline ends. The CDR3 region has the DNA TGCAGTGCGGGGGGGCGCGGGTTCACTGAAGCTTTCTTT. Translation gives CSAGGRGFTEAFF.

In this sample, this clonotype turned up many times. The chain employs TRBV20-1 and TRBJ2-3; D uncertain. The CDR3 length is 11 residues. V shed 5 bases and J shed 6 bases, with 9 bases lying between them. The germline V gene encodes CDR1 DFQATT and CDR2 SNEGSKA (reference sequence). The DNA of the CDR3 is TGCAGTGCTGCCCCGCCCGATACGCAGTATTTT. It specifies CSAAPPDTQYF.

Remarks on this clonotype: A single base separates this from a much larger clone, so it may be a read error. Because the CDR3 is missing its conserved closing phenylalanine or tryptophan, this is likely a read error. The chain couples TRBV12-3 or TRBV12-4 to TRBJ2-5; 9 bases are a match to TRBD1. Trimming removed 5 bases from V and 6 bases from J; junction bases left unmatched: 10. This CDR3 spans 15 amino acids. The CDR3 sequence is CASSPRDRAGKTQYC. Here the CDR3 DNA reads TGTGCCAGCAGTCCAAGGGACAGGGCGGGGAAGACCCAGTACTGC.

J is TRBJ1-4 and V is TRBV7-9; 8 positions match TRBD1. V lost 3 bases and J lost 5; bases outside the gene matches: 5. The CDR3 spans 15 residues. Germline V gene sequence: CDR1 SEHNR, CDR2 FQNEAQ (reference sequence). The CDR3 nucleotides read TGTGCCAGCAGCTTTTCTAGGACAGGGAATGAAAAACTGTTTTTT. Protein sequence: CASSFSRTGNEKLFF.

The chain uses TRBV18 and TRBJ1-1, with unresolved D. Germline CDR1 KGHSH, CDR2 LQKENI. The CDR3 contains 17 residues. With 2 bases removed from V and 0 bases from J, the gap between germline ends came to 16 bases. CDR3 sequence: CASSPEAGVAMNTEAFF. CDR3 nucleotide sequence: TGTGCCAGCTCACCAGAGGCAGGAGTGGCCATGAACACTGAAGCTTTCTTT.

This clonotype was recorded many times. V is TRBV5-1 and J is TRBJ2-3; 8 bases are a match to TRBD2. Germline-derived CDR1 and CDR2 are SGHRS and YFSETQ. The ends lost 5 bases at V and 4 bases at J; junction bases unmatched: 6. This CDR3 is 14 amino acids long. DNA of the CDR3: TGCGCCAGCAGTGAAGCGGGGGAACCAGATACGCAGTATTTT. Protein: CASSEAGEPDTQYF. Full variable domain (remainder filled in from reference TRBV5-1 and TRBJ2-3): KAGVTQTPRYLIKTRGQQVTLSCSPISGHRSVSWYQQTPGQGLQFLFEYFSETQRNKGNFPGRFSGRQFSNSRSEMNVSTLELGDSALYLCASSEAGEPDTQYFGPGTRLTVL.

In this sample, this clonotype turned up many times. The V gene is TRBV20-1, the J gene TRBJ2-2, with 7 bases aligning to TRBD2. The ends lost 4 bases at V and 1 base at J; junction bases unmatched: 3. Germline-derived CDR1 and CDR2 are DFQATT and SNEGSKA (reference sequence). The CDR3 is 14 amino acids. CDR3 loop: CSAKGGGNTGELFF. The DNA for the CDR3 is TGCAGTGCTAAAGGCGGGGGGAACACCGGGGAGCTGTTTTTT.

In its sample, this clonotype was seen many times. The chain uses TRBV6-6 and TRBJ2-2; TRBD2 aligns across 12 bases. Germline lookup yields CDR1 MNHNY and CDR2 SVGAGI (reference sequence). The CDR3 runs to 15 residues. J gave up 4 bases and V 4 bases, and 1 base lay outside the gene matches. The CDR3 is CASSSLAGGTGELFF. The CDR3 DNA sequence: TGTGCCAGCAGTTCACTAGCGGGGGGCACCGGGGAGCTGTTTTTT.

Points on this clonotype: Possible read error: a much larger clone is one base away. V is TRBV14 and J is TRBJ2-1; D unresolved. V dropped 2 bases and J dropped 9 bases, with 8 bases sitting between them. Germline lookup yields CDR1 SGHDN and CDR2 FVKESK. The CDR3 is 12 residues long. The CDR3 DNA reads as TGTGCCAGCAGCCAAACGAGCTTTGAGCAGTTCTTC. Its protein product is CASSQTSFEQFF.

This clonotype was seen a few times. The chain is built from TRBV18 and TRBJ2-1; 8 nucleotides align to TRBD1. The CDR3 runs to 16 residues. Trimming removed 4 bases from V and 6 bases from J; junction bases left unmatched: 11. CDR1 is KGHSH and CDR2 is LQKENI in the germline V gene. The CDR3 DNA is TGTGCCAGCTCACAAGGTTCAGGACAGGGTCCCAATGAGCAGTTCTTC. It encodes CASSQGSGQGPNEQFF. Looking up the rest from reference TRBV18 and TRBJ2-1 gives the full variable domain: NAGVMQNPRHLVRRRGQEARLRCSPMKGHSHVYWYRQLPEEGLKFMVYLQKENIIDESGMPKERFSAEFPKEGPSILRIQQVVRGDSAAYFCASSQGSGQGPNEQFFGPGTRLTVL.

At least ten counts were recorded for this clonotype. The CDR3 sequence: CASKYRQLNTEAFF. In DNA, the CDR3 is TGCGCCAGCAAATACCGGCAACTGAACACTGAAGCTTTCTTT. The chain has TRBV5-1 and TRBJ1-1; D gene ambiguous. The CDR3 length is 14 residues. Germline V gene sequence: CDR1 SGHRS, CDR2 YFSETQ. The germline V and J ends were trimmed by 6 bases and 0 bases, with 12 bases remaining between them.

This clonotype was observed many times. The chain couples TRBV3-1 to TRBJ1-1; possible D gene TRBD1, 6 bases. The CDR3 spans 13 residues. Germline assignment: CDR1 LGHDT and CDR2 YNNKEL (reference sequence). V was pared by 2 bases and J by 5 bases, with 9 bases between. CDR3 coding DNA: TGTGCCAGCAGCCAATTTAGGGGGACTGAAGCTTTCTTT. Its protein is CASSQFRGTEAFF.

This clonotype has ten or more counts. The V and J genes are TRBV25-1 and TRBJ2-7; 9 nucleotides line up with TRBD2. The CDR3 contains 14 residues. The V gene end was trimmed by 3 bases and the J gene end by 6 bases; junction bases not matched to a gene: 6. Germline V CDR1 and CDR2: MGHDK, SYGVNS. Written as DNA, the CDR3 is TGTGCCAGCAGTGAGGCGGGAGGGCTGCTCGAGCAGTACTTC. It codes for CASSEAGGLLEQYF.

This clonotype has ten or more counts. The chain is built from TRBV5-6 and TRBJ2-5, with 8 positions matching TRBD1. Germline CDR1 SGHDT, CDR2 YYEEEE. This CDR3 has 16 amino acids. Unmatched junction bases numbered 6, after V lost 1 base and J lost 1 base. For the CDR3, the DNA is TGTGCCAGCAGCTTGCTTGGACAGGGCTCCCAAGAGACCCAGTACTTC. Translating it yields CASSLLGQGSQETQYF.

This clonotype has at least ten counts. The rearrangement uses TRBV20-1 and TRBJ2-1, with 9 bases that match TRBD2. The germline V gene encodes CDR1 DFQATT and CDR2 SNEGSKA (reference sequence). The CDR3 has 16 amino acids. After removal of 3 bases from V and 4 bases from J, the junction contained 10 bases not matched to a gene. The CDR3 DNA reads TGCAGTGCTAGTCGCCCAGCGGGGGGTAATTACAATGAGCAGTTCTTC. Amino acids: CSASRPAGGNYNEQFF.

This clonotype was counted ten times or more. The chain joins TRBV7-3 to TRBJ2-1; D gene ambiguous. Per germline, CDR1 SGHTA and CDR2 FQGTGA. This CDR3 comprises 13 residues. V was shortened by 5 bases and J by 10 bases, with 15 bases between the two germline ends. The CDR3 nucleotides read TGTGCCAGCAGCAACACTCCAGGAGTGGAGCAGTTCTTC. Its translation is CASSNTPGVEQFF.

This clonotype was found many times. The rearrangement uses TRBV7-9 and TRBJ1-2, with D possibly TRBD1 on 6 matching bases. This CDR3 comprises 16 residues. Trimming stripped 3 bases from V and 3 bases from J, with 17 bases between. Germline V lookup: CDR1 SEHNR, CDR2 FQNEAQ (reference sequence). This chain's CDR3 is CASSFWRGQAYYGYTF. DNA for the CDR3: TGTGCCAGCAGCTTCTGGCGGGGGCAGGCGTACTATGGCTACACCTTC. Complete variable domain (other parts from reference TRBV7-9 and TRBJ1-2): DTGVSQNPRHKITKRGQNVTFRCDPISEHNRLYWYRQTLGQGPEFLTYFQNEAQLEKSRLLSDRFSAERPKGSFSTLEIQRTEQGDSAMYLCASSFWRGQAYYGYTFGSGTRLTVV.

There are many counts of this clonotype. This chain uses TRBV15 with TRBJ2-5; D perhaps matches TRBD2 (7 bases). V was trimmed by 5 bases and J by 0 bases, leaving 13 bases between them. The germline V gene has CDR1 LNHNV and CDR2 YYDKDF (reference sequence). This CDR3 is built from 15 residues. In DNA form, the CDR3 reads TGTGCCACCAGCCTAGAGGGGGGGTACCAAGAGACCCAGTACTTC. Protein: CATSLEGGYQETQYF.

The sample holds many counts of this clonotype. The chain is built from TRBV5-1 and TRBJ2-5; D might be TRBD1 (6 bases). The CDR3 consists of 15 residues. V was cut by 4 bases and J by 1 base, with 14 bases left in between. Germline V gene sequence: CDR1 SGHRS, CDR2 YFSETQ. CDR3: CASSPTGQSQETQYF. The CDR3 DNA is TGCGCCAGCAGCCCGACAGGACAGAGCCAAGAGACCCAGTACTTC. The full variable domain, completed using reference TRBV5-1 and TRBJ2-5, is KAGVTQTPRYLIKTRGQQVTLSCSPISGHRSVSWYQQTPGQGLQFLFEYFSETQRNKGNFPGRFSGRQFSNSRSEMNVSTLELGDSALYLCASSPTGQSQETQYFGPGTRLLVL.

This clonotype appeared many times. The chain has TRBV5-1 and TRBJ1-2, with D perhaps matching TRBD1 (5 bases). The CDR3 consists of 16 residues. V lost 1 base to trimming and J lost 0 bases, with 13 bases between them. Germline V gene data show CDR1 as SGHRS and CDR2 as YFSETQ. The CDR3 nucleotides read TGCGCCAGCAGCTTGAGAGGGGACCCCGCTAACTATGGCTACACCTTC. Residues: CASSLRGDPANYGYTF.

By share of the sample, this clonotype is medium-sized. This rearrangement joins TRBV29-1 to TRBJ2-3, with TRBD2 matching 7 bases. The CDR3 totals 14 residues. V was clipped by 4 bases and J by 3 bases; unmatched bases: 7. The germline gives CDR1 SQVTM, CDR2 ANQGSEA. The DNA of the CDR3 is TGCAGCGTTGTTACGGGAGGAGGGACAGATACGCAGTATTTT. Its protein product is CSVVTGGGTDTQYF.

This clonotype was picked up many times. J is TRBJ2-1 and V is TRBV6-2 or TRBV6-3; D not certain. Deletions cut 5 bases from V and 10 bases from J, with 9 bases between. The CDR3 spans 11 residues. Germline lookup yields CDR1 MNHEY and CDR2 SVGEGT. CDR3 DNA: TGTGCCAGCAGTCTTAGCTGGGAGCAGTTCTTC. Protein: CASSLSWEQFF.

This clonotype was picked up a small number of times. V is TRBV20-1 and J is TRBJ2-5, with D perhaps given as TRBD1 or TRBD2 (5 bases each). The CDR3 runs to 15 residues. With 6 bases removed from V and 0 bases from J, the gap between germline ends came to 17 bases. CDR1 and CDR2 (germline): DFQATT, SNEGSKA (reference sequence). The CDR3 region is CSAQVGEWNQETQYF. In DNA, the CDR3 is TGCAGTGCCCAGGTGGGGGAGTGGAACCAAGAGACCCAGTACTTC.

This clonotype was detected many times. The CDR3 loop is CASSIQGYGYTF. The CDR3 DNA reads TGTGCCAGCAGTATCCAGGGCTATGGCTACACCTTC. This chain connects TRBV12-3 or TRBV12-4 to TRBJ1-2; D is perhaps TRBD1 (5 bases). The V gene lost 5 bases and the J gene lost 4 bases, with 8 bases spanning the gap. The CDR3 length is 12 residues.

This clonotype was seen ten or more times. This chain connects TRBV12-3 or TRBV12-4 to TRBJ2-3, with 13 bases identical to TRBD2. V shed 6 bases and J 5 bases; nucleotides not matched to a gene: 5. The CDR3 has 15 amino acids. The chain's CDR3 is CASSFTSGGGDTQYF. CDR3 coding DNA: TGTGCCAGCAGCTTCACTAGCGGGGGGGGAGATACGCAGTATTTT.